This T cell receptor beta chain was captured by sequencing in a study of T cells in Graves' hyperthyroidism and ophthalmopathy. TCR beta CDR3 regions were amplified from RNA transcripts. HTBI primers were employed in a first-round RT-PCR of the TCR CDR3. From the multiplex PCR reads, TCRdb called clonotypes with MiXCR, one entry per CDR3 protein. The table shows some 370,000 distinct CDR3 sequences, with 11% to 15% occurring only once. In the case of this clonotype: Its target is not known.

Fresh peripheral blood, about 9.6 ml, yielded the PBMCs. Findings and caveats of the study: Blood held most thyroid clonotypes expanded above 0.001 frequency.

The germline CDR1 and CDR2 sequences are SNHLY and FYNNEI. V lost 4 bases and J lost 4, with 10 bases in between. The CDR3 totals 13 residues. The TCR comes from a man aged 45-65 years with Graves' ophthalmopathy. The source material was blood. The rearrangement links TRBV2 to TRBJ2-5, with D perhaps matching TRBD1 (6 bases). CDR3: CASSGGQRETQYF. For the CDR3, the DNA is TGTGCCAGCAGTGGGGGGCAACGAGAGACCCAGTACTTC.